This T cell receptor beta chain was found in a study of blood T cell repertoires in COVID-19. Study background: From the United States, Italy and Spain came samples of acute and convalescent COVID-19. Sample material is recorded as cDNA or gDNA derived from T cells, B-cell-depleted T cells, or PBMCs.

This CDR3 has 16 amino acids. Unmatched junction bases numbered 8, after V lost 5 bases and J lost 7 bases. CDR1 is SGHVS, CDR2 FNYEAQ, per germline. Original data processing: Scientists estimated how many nucleated cells there were by amplifying reference gene primers. Repertoires were generated with immunoSEQ multiplex PCR, while TCRdb's copy carries only in-frame clones and drops some. That table is the source of V, J and clone size, and D and trimming were worked out from the DNA. Of about 380,000 clones listed, over 75% were seen once; the top ten hold 1% to 1.5%. Participants reported their clinical history, and cohort assignment relied on those reports.

The source of this sequence is a man aged 25 to 40 who had recovered from COVID-19. This sequence joins TRBV7-6 and TRBJ2-1; the match to TRBD2 covers 13 bases. Sequenced sample: PBMCs or T cells enriched from blood (not recorded which). The CDR3 DNA sequence: TGTGCCAGCAGCGTTGGGTCGGGACTAGCGGGGAATGAGCAGTTCTTC. This codes for CASSVGSGLAGNEQFF.